This T cell receptor beta chain emerged from a study of neurological immune-mediated disorders. With 3 bases removed from V and 2 bases from J, the gap between germline ends came to 5 bases. CDR3 length equals 12 residues. Germline V gives CDR1 KGHSH, CDR2 LQKENI. With 10-nucleotide random UMIs, 5'RACE was used to make the cDNA. TCRdb reanalysed the 5' RACE reads using MiXCR and keeps one entry per CDR3 protein. The sample has 74,000 or so distinct CDR3 sequences, 9.4% seen once. This clonotype came up a few times. The sequence came from a man in his fifties in good health. The specimen was PBMCs. This chain connects TRBV18 to TRBJ2-7, with unresolved D. The CDR3 region has the DNA TGTGCCAGCTCACCGGTTGCCTACGAGCAGTACTTC. Residues: CASSPVAYEQYF.